This T cell receptor beta chain is from a study of T cell changes during pregnancy in multiple sclerosis. In germline, CDR1 is SGHNT, CDR2 YYREEE (reference sequence). The CDR3 is 15 amino acids. With 4 bases clipped from V and 4 bases from J, the junction kept 9 bases outside the gene matches. Only in-frame clones appear in the TCRdb table, and some are missing; sequencing was by immunoSEQ multiplex PCR. Of 60,000 to 65,000 clones in the sample, just under 95% were seen once. The TCR originated in a female donor with multiple sclerosis, enrolled in a pregnancy study. The input for sequencing was peripheral blood, taken in the second trimester of pregnancy. This rearrangement joins TRBV5-4 to TRBJ1-2; 8 positions match TRBD1. CDR3 sequence reads: CASSPGQGLGYGYTF. The CDR3 nucleotides are TGTGCCAGCAGCCCAGGACAGGGATTGGGCTATGGCTACACCTTC.